The following is a T cell receptor beta chain sequence with its context. Together with a sample-barcoded 5' primer, a J-beta primer mix was included in a second PCR lasting roughly 6 to 12 cycles. One entry per CDR3 protein, called by TCRdb with MiXCR from the 5' RACE reads. The sample lists around 2 million distinct CDR3 sequences; 35% to 50% were seen once. These data originate in a study of blood T cells in healthy people across ages. At least 5.5 micrograms of total RNA were extracted per sample. This receptor was obtained from a human donor in good health. Sequencing used blood.

CDR3 loop: CASSQEGSGQGAYEQYF. The CDR3 DNA is TGCGCCAGCAGCCAAGAGGGCTCGGGACAGGGAGCCTACGAGCAGTACTTC. The chain has TRBV4-3 and TRBJ2-7; 9 bases are shared with TRBD1. Germline V gene sequence: CDR1 LGHNA, CDR2 YSLEER. The trim removed 0 bases at V and 2 bases at J, leaving 8 bases unmatched. This CDR3 is built from 17 residues.